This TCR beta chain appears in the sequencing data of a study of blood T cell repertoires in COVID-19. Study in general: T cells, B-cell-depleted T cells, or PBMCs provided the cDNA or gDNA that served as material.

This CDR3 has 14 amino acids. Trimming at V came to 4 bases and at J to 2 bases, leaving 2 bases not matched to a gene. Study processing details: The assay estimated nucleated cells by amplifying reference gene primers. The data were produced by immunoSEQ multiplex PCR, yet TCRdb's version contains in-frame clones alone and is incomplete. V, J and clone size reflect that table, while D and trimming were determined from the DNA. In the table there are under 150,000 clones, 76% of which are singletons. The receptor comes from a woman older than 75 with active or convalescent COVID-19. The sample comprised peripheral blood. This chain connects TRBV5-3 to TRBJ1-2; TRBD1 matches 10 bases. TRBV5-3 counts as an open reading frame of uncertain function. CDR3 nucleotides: TGTGCCAGAAGCCGGGACAGGGGAAACTATGGCTACACCTTC. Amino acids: CARSRDRGNYGYTF.